The 11 T cell receptor beta chains reported below all come from one sample, sequenced in a study of blood T cell repertoires in COVID-19. Clones were sequenced by immunoSEQ multiplex PCR, and TCRdb holds only the in-frame ones, with some missing. The table shows roughly 250,000 clones, with around 82% occurring only once. The sequencing input was peripheral blood. These receptors were taken from a human donor with COVID-19, enrolled during active disease. The donor label of this sample is uncertain.

V is TRBV9 and J is TRBJ2-2; no definite D call. Trimming stripped 1 base from V and 1 base from J, with 8 bases between. CDR1 is SGDLS, CDR2 YYNGEE, per germline. The CDR3 is 15 residues long. The chain's CDR3 is CASSVQAENTGELFF. CDR3 sequence (DNA): TGTGCCAGCAGCGTACAGGCAGAGAACACCGGGGAGCTGTTTTTT.

The V call is TRBV28, the J call TRBJ1-4, with 7 bases matching TRBD1. CDR3 size: 14 residues. Losses at the gene ends were 3 bases for V and 13 bases for J; bases not matched to a gene: 11. Germline lookup yields CDR1 MDHEN and CDR2 SYDVKM. CDR3 loop: CASSLETGFAGLFF. In nucleotides, the CDR3 is TGTGCCAGCAGTTTGGAGACAGGGTTTGCGGGACTGTTTTTT.

This clone has a count of ten or more. The conserved closing phenylalanine or tryptophan is absent in this CDR3, likely reflecting a read error. The limits of the CDR3 on the DNA are not certain, so only TCRdb's listed CDR3 is given. The chain couples TRBV30 to TRBJ1-2. The CDR3 length is 8 residues, termini included. Per the germline V gene, CDR1 is GTSNPN and CDR2 is SVGIG (reference sequence). The CDR3 region is CASEEGPL.

The chain's CDR3 is CASTNRVNQPQHF. The CDR3 DNA sequence: TGTGCCAGTACTAACAGAGTCAATCAGCCCCAGCATTTT. This rearrangement joins TRBV19 to TRBJ1-5; no clear D gene. Germline V gene sequence: CDR1 LNHDA, CDR2 SQIVND (reference sequence). V was cut by 7 bases and J by 3 bases, with 10 bases left in between. This CDR3 contains 13 residues. Looking up the rest from reference TRBV19 and TRBJ1-5 gives the full variable domain: DGGITQSPKYLFRKEGQNVTLSCEQNLNHDAMYWYRQDPGQGLRLIYYSQIVNDFQKGDIAEGYSVSREKKESFPLTVTSAQKNPTAFYLCASTNRVNQPQHFGDGTRLSIL.

The V and J genes are TRBV7-8 and TRBJ2-7; 8 positions agree with TRBD1. There are 15 residues in the CDR3. V was clipped by 4 bases and J by 3 bases; unmatched bases: 8. CDR1 is SGHVS, CDR2 FQNEAQ, per germline. In DNA form, the CDR3 reads TGTGCCAGCAGCTCGAGACAGGGGCGCGTCTACGAGCAGTACTTC. It encodes CASSSRQGRVYEQYF.

This rearrangement joins TRBV5-6 to TRBJ1-6; no clear D gene. Trimming took 1 base from V and 4 from J, leaving 6 bases between them. The CDR3 extends over 14 amino acids. Per the germline V gene, CDR1 is SGHDT and CDR2 is YYEEEE. The CDR3 reads CASSLSTYNSPLHF. Here the CDR3 DNA reads TGTGCCAGCAGCTTGTCTACGTATAATTCACCCCTCCACTTT.

The chain combines TRBV9 with TRBJ2-7; the match to TRBD2 covers 7 bases. The CDR3 length is 16 residues. Unmatched junction bases numbered 12, after V lost 2 bases and J lost 4 bases. Germline V lookup: CDR1 SGDLS, CDR2 YYNGEE. CDR3 DNA sequence: TGTGCCAGCAGCGTTGGGTTGGGTGCGGGAGCTTACGAGCAGTACTTC. Its protein product is CASSVGLGAGAYEQYF.

The V call is TRBV30, the J call TRBJ1-6; no clear D. The V end was cut by 2 bases, the J end by 7 bases, with 12 bases between. The CDR3 runs to 14 residues. Germline V gene lookup returns CDR1 GTSNPN and CDR2 SVGIG (reference sequence). The CDR3 DNA follows: TGTGCCTGGAGTAGCGGTCAGGAGAATTCACCCCTCCACTTT. Translation: CAWSSGQENSPLHF.

V usage is TRBV25-1 and J usage is TRBJ1-2; possibly TRBD1 for D (5 bases). The V end lost 0 bases, the J end lost 3 bases, and 14 bases lay between the germline ends. The CDR3 is 16 residues long. Per germline, CDR1 MGHDK and CDR2 SYGVNS. The CDR3 sequence: CASSEYSSGGDYGYTF. In DNA form, the CDR3 reads TGTGCCAGCAGTGAATATAGCTCGGGGGGAGACTATGGCTACACCTTC.

This clone was picked up a small number of times. V is TRBV2 and J is TRBJ1-4; no definite D call. The CDR3 covers 15 residues. V lost 6 bases and J 2 bases, leaving 13 bases between the germline ends. Germline CDR1 and CDR2: SNHLY and FYNNEI. The CDR3 DNA is TGTGCCAGCAGCTTTCAGTCATGGACTAATGAAAAACTGTTTTTT. Translating gives CASSFQSWTNEKLFF.

The chain carries TRBV2 and TRBJ2-5; TRBD2 aligns across 11 bases. The V gene end was trimmed by 5 bases and the J gene end by 7 bases; junction bases not matched to a gene: 9. The CDR3 runs to 15 residues. Per germline, CDR1 SNHLY and CDR2 FYNNEI. The CDR3 loop reads CASSPMTSGKVTQYF. Here the CDR3 DNA reads TGTGCCAGCAGTCCAATGACTAGCGGGAAGGTGACCCAGTACTTC.